A single sample gave rise to the 20 T cell receptor beta chains below, sequenced in a study of control samples from healthy donors and cancer patients. Sequencing was performed with immunoSEQ multiplex PCR; in TCRdb, only in-frame clones are kept and a portion is missing. The profile shows 150,000 or so clones, 88% of them singletons. Sequencing used blood. The receptors come from a man younger than 35 in good health.

The chain carries TRBV7-3 and TRBJ2-2, with 7 bases lining up with TRBD1. The CDR3 consists of 15 residues. V trimming: 2 bases; J trimming: 5 bases; junction bases outside the gene matches: 5. CDR1 and CDR2 (germline): SGHTA, FQGTGA. In nucleotides, the CDR3 is TGTGCCAGCAGCTTATCAATACAGGGGACCGGGGAGCTGTTTTTT. This translates into CASSLSIQGTGELFF.

The chain uses TRBV3-1 (or the pseudogene TRBV3-2) and TRBJ1-3; the match to TRBD1 covers 10 bases. Germline V gene sequence: CDR1 LGHDT, CDR2 YNNKEL (reference sequence). This CDR3 spans 15 amino acids. With V trimmed by 1 base and J by 4 bases, 1 base remained unmatched. This CDR3 is CASSQGTGGGNTIYF. The CDR3 DNA is TGTGCCAGCAGCCAAGGGACAGGGGGAGGAAACACCATATATTTT.

The chain has TRBV6-4 and TRBJ1-4, with a tentative D call TRBD1 (5 bases). Trimming shortened V by 9 bases and J by 0 bases, and 26 bases separated the two germline ends. Germline CDR1 MRHNA, CDR2 SNTAGT. This CDR3 region has 19 residues. CDR3 sequence: CASVSRESLHYTTNEKLFF. CDR3 sequence (DNA): TGTGCCAGTGTTTCCAGGGAGAGCTTGCATTATACAACTAATGAAAAACTGTTTTTT.

This chain uses TRBV11-1 with TRBJ2-7, with TRBD1 matching 9 bases. Trimming removed 1 base from V and 9 bases from J; junction bases left unmatched: 4. Germline-derived CDR1 and CDR2 are SGHAT and FQDESV (reference sequence). There are 13 residues in the CDR3. The CDR3 DNA is TGTGCCAGCAGCTTAGGGACAGGGGCGAGGCAGTACTTC. Its protein product is CASSLGTGARQYF.

The genes are TRBV28 and TRBJ1-2; TRBD1 aligns across 7 bases. The V gene end was trimmed by 2 bases and the J gene end by 3 bases; junction bases not matched to a gene: 3. Germline V gene data show CDR1 as MDHEN and CDR2 as SYDVKM. The CDR3 runs 14 residues. CDR3 coding DNA: TGTGCCAGCAGTTTAGACAGGGTCCACTATGGCTACACCTTC. Amino acid sequence: CASSLDRVHYGYTF.

The J gene is TRBJ2-1, the V gene TRBV2; D is uncertain. Between the trimmed V and J ends, which lost 7 bases and 1 base, there was a span of 11 bases. The CDR3 has 14 residues. The germline V gene has CDR1 SNHLY and CDR2 FYNNEI. The CDR3 loop is CASNFRTSYNEQFF. Written as DNA, the CDR3 is TGTGCCAGCAATTTTCGGACGTCCTACAATGAGCAGTTCTTC.

V usage is TRBV5-6 and J usage is TRBJ2-1; TRBD1 matches 9 bases. Germline CDR1 reads SGHDT; CDR2 reads YYEEEE. Trimming took 3 bases from V and 8 from J; bases not matched to a gene: 9. The CDR3 totals 15 residues. This CDR3 reads CASSYPVGDRDEQFF. The DNA of the CDR3 is TGTGCCAGCAGCTACCCAGTCGGGGACAGGGATGAGCAGTTCTTC.

This clone was observed once. V is TRBV9 and J is TRBJ2-5; no clear D gene. Germline CDR1 reads SGDLS; CDR2 reads YYNGEE. CDR3 length: 14 residues. V shed 4 bases and J shed 5 bases, with 15 bases lying between them. CDR3 protein: CASSPNVVRETQYF. Here the CDR3 DNA reads TGTGCCAGCAGCCCCAACGTAGTGAGGGAGACCCAGTACTTC.

In its sample, this clone was seen once. The V gene is TRBV3-1 (or the pseudogene TRBV3-2), the J gene TRBJ1-3; 11 bases fit TRBD1. CDR1 LGHDT and CDR2 YNNKEL come from the germline V gene (reference sequence). This CDR3 is 16 amino acids long. Trimming cost V 4 bases and J 8 bases; bases outside gene matches: 10. CDR3: CASSLPLGQGVDTIYF. The CDR3 bases are TGTGCCAGCAGCCTTCCTCTGGGACAGGGGGTGGACACCATATATTTT.

The count of this clone is one. V is TRBV15 and J is TRBJ1-5; D is undetermined. The CDR3 extends over 15 amino acids. Trimming left V 0 bases short and J 4 bases short, with 10 bases between. CDR1 is LNHNV and CDR2 is YYDKDF in the germline V gene (reference sequence). The CDR3 loop reads CATSREYGNNQPQHF. The CDR3 DNA reads as TGTGCCACCAGCAGAGAGTACGGAAATAATCAGCCCCAGCATTTT.

The CDR3 sequence: CASSELAGAGETQYF. CDR3 DNA sequence: TGTGCCAGCAGTGAGCTGGCAGGGGCGGGAGAGACCCAGTACTTC. The chain uses TRBV6-1 and TRBJ2-5, with a weak D call TRBD1 (6 bases). Per the germline V gene, CDR1 is MNHNS and CDR2 is SASEGT. V lost 3 bases and J lost 4, with 15 bases in between. This CDR3 comprises 15 residues.

This clone was seen a few times. This chain joins TRBV9 and TRBJ2-5; a possible D gene is TRBD1 (6 bases). CDR3 length equals 14 residues. V lost 4 bases and J 6 bases, leaving 16 bases between the germline ends. Germline CDR1 SGDLS, CDR2 YYNGEE. The CDR3 sequence: CASSPQQGPKTQYF. In DNA, the CDR3 is TGTGCCAGCAGCCCCCAACAGGGTCCGAAGACCCAGTACTTC.

V and J are TRBV9 and TRBJ2-1, with D perhaps matching TRBD1 (5 bases). The CDR3 runs 16 residues. V was shortened by 0 bases and J by 7 bases, with 17 bases between the two germline ends. Germline V gives CDR1 SGDLS, CDR2 YYNGEE. The DNA for the CDR3 is TGTGCCAGCAGCGTAGCTACCACAGGTCTCCGAAATGAGCAGTTCTTC. Translation gives CASSVATTGLRNEQFF. The whole variable domain, filled in from reference TRBV9 and TRBJ2-1, reads DSGVTQTPKHLITATGQRVTLRCSPRSGDLSVYWYQQSLDQGLQFLIQYYNGEERAKGNILERFSAQQFPDLHSELNLSSLELGDSALYFCASSVATTGLRNEQFFGPGTRLTVL.

V and J are TRBV30 and TRBJ2-7; TRBD1 matches at 8 bases. Germline values: CDR1 GTSNPN, CDR2 SVGIG (reference sequence). V shed 3 bases, J shed 6 bases, and the junction held 13 bases outside the gene matches. The CDR3 contains 15 residues. The CDR3 loop reads CAWRGLGQGLSEQYF. The CDR3 DNA follows: TGTGCCTGGAGGGGCTTAGGACAGGGCCTAAGCGAGCAGTACTTC.

The chain recombines TRBV7-2 with TRBJ1-2; 9 bases are shared with TRBD1. This CDR3 has 15 residues. V lost 4 bases to trimming and J lost 3 bases; unmatched junction nucleotides: 6. Germline CDR1 SGHTA, CDR2 FQGNSA. This CDR3 reads CASSSQGARDYGYTF. CDR3 nucleotides: TGTGCCAGCAGCTCACAGGGGGCTCGGGACTATGGCTACACCTTC.

This chain uses TRBV6-2 or TRBV6-3 with TRBJ2-7; perhaps TRBD1 as D (6 bases). Trimming cost V 2 bases and J 4 bases, with 27 bases left between them. The CDR3 sequence is 19 residues long. Germline CDR1 is MNHEY and CDR2 is SVGEGT. The CDR3 bases are TGTGCCAGCAGTTACCCCACCCTGAGGACAGTTTCGACGGGGTACGAGCAGTACTTC. Its protein product is CASSYPTLRTVSTGYEQYF.

J is TRBJ2-7 and V is TRBV5-1; a possible D gene is TRBD1 (6 bases). Trimming pared 0 bases from V and 5 bases from J, leaving 12 bases between. Germline CDR1 is SGHRS and CDR2 is YFSETQ. The CDR3 has 14 residues. CDR3 protein: CASSLAAGVNEQYF. Written as DNA, the CDR3 is TGCGCCAGCAGCTTGGCCGCAGGGGTGAACGAGCAGTACTTC.

The genes are TRBV5-6 and TRBJ2-3; 12 bases are shared with TRBD2. With V trimmed by 4 bases and J by 4 bases, 7 bases remained unmatched. This CDR3 contains 16 residues. Germline V gene lookup returns CDR1 SGHDT and CDR2 YYEEEE. The CDR3 protein is CASSLGLAGTSDTQYF. CDR3 in DNA: TGTGCCAGCAGCCTAGGACTAGCGGGGACCTCAGATACGCAGTATTTT.

The chain carries TRBV5-6 and TRBJ2-7; D possibly corresponds to TRBD1 (5 bases). The V and J ends lost 1 base and 0 bases respectively, with 14 bases between them. The CDR3 extends over 16 amino acids. The germline gives CDR1 SGHDT, CDR2 YYEEEE. CDR3 protein: CASSLMGQLSSYEQYF. In DNA, the CDR3 is TGTGCCAGCAGCTTGATGGGGCAACTGAGCTCCTACGAGCAGTACTTC.

The chain is built from TRBV7-9 and TRBJ2-3; possible D gene TRBD1, 6 bases. V was cut by 3 bases and J by 2 bases, with 12 bases left in between. CDR3 length: 15 amino acids. From germline, CDR1 is SEHNR and CDR2 FQNEAQ (reference sequence). The CDR3 DNA follows: TGTGCCAGCAGCTTGGGGACACAGCCCACAGATACGCAGTATTTT. Encoded protein: CASSLGTQPTDTQYF. The complete variable domain, with remaining parts taken from reference TRBV7-9 and TRBJ2-3, reads DTGVSQNPRHKITKRGQNVTFRCDPISEHNRLYWYRQTLGQGPEFLTYFQNEAQLEKSRLLSDRFSAERPKGSFSTLEIQRTEQGDSAMYLCASSLGTQPTDTQYFGPGTRLTVL.